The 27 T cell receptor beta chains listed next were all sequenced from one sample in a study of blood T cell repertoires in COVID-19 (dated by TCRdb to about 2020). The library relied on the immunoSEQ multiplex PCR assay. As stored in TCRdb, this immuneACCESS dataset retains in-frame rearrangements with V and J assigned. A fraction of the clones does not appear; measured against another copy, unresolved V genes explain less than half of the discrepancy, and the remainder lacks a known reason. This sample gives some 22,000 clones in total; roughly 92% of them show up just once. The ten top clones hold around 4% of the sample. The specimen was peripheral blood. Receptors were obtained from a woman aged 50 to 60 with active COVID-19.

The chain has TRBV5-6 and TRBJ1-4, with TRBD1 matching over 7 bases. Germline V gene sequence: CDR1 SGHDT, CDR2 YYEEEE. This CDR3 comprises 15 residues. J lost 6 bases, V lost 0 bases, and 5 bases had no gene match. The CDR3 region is CASSLAWQGDEKLFF. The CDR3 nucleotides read TGTGCCAGCAGCTTGGCCTGGCAGGGGGATGAAAAACTGTTTTTT.

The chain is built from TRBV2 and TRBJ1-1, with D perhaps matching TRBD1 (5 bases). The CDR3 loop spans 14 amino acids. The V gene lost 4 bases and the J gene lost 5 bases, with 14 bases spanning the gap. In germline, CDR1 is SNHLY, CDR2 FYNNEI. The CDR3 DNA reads TGTGCCAGCAGTGTCAGGGCCCTGGAGACTGAAGCTTTCTTT. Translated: CASSVRALETEAFF.

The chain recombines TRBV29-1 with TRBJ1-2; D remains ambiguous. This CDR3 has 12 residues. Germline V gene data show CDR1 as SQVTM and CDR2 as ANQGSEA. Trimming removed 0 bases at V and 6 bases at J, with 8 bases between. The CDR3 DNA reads TGCAGCGTTGAAGAGGTACCGGATGGCTACACCTTC. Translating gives CSVEEVPDGYTF.

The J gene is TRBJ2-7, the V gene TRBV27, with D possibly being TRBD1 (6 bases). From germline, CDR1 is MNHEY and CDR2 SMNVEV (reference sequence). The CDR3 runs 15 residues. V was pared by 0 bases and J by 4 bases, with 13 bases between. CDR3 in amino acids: CASSLSTGIGYEQYF. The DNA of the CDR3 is TGTGCCAGCAGTTTATCGACAGGCATCGGGTACGAGCAGTACTTC.

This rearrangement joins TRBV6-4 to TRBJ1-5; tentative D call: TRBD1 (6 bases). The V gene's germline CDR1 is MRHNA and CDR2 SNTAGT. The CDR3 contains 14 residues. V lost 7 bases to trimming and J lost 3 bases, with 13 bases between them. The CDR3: CASTQTGANQPQHF. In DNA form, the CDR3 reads TGTGCCAGCACCCAGACAGGCGCCAATCAGCCCCAGCATTTT.

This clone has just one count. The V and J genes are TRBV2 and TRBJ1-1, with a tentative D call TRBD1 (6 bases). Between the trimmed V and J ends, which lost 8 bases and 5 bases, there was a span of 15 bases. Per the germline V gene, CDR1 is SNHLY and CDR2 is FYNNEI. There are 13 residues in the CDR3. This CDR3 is CASRPQGVTEAFF. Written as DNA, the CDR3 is TGTGCCAGCCGACCACAGGGAGTGACTGAAGCTTTCTTT.

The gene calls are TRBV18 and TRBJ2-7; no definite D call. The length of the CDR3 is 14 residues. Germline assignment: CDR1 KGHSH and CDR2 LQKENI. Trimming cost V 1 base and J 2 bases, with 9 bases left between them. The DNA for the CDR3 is TGTGCCAGCTCACCACTTGGGCCTCCCTACGAGCAGTACTTC. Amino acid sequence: CASSPLGPPYEQYF.

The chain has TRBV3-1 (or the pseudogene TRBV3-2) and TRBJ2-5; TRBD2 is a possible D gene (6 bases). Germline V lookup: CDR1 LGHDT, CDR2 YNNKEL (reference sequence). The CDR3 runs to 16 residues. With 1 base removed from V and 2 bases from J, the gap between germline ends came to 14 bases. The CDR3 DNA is TGTGCCAGCAGCCAAGGGGCCCGGGACTCACAAGAGACCCAGTACTTC. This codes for CASSQGARDSQETQYF.

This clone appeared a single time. CDR3 region: CAIVFRDSWFF. In DNA, the CDR3 is TGTGCCATCGTCTTCCGGGACTCGTGGTTCTTC. The chain uses TRBV27 and TRBJ2-1; tentative D call: TRBD2 (6 bases). V lost 10 bases and J 15 bases, leaving 19 bases between the germline ends. Germline lookup yields CDR1 MNHEY and CDR2 SMNVEV (reference sequence). The CDR3 contains 11 residues.

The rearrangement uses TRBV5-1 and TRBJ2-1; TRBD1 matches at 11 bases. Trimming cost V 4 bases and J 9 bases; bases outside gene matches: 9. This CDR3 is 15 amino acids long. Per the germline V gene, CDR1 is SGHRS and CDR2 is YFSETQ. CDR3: CASSPGQGGLREQFF. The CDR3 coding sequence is TGCGCCAGCAGCCCGGGACAGGGGGGTCTTCGTGAGCAGTTCTTC.

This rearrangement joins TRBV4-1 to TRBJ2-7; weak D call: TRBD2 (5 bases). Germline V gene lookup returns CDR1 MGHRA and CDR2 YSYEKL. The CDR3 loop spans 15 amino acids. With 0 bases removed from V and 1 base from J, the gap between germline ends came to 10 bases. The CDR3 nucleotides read TGCGCCAGCAGCCAAGATCGTCTAGCATCCTACGAGCAGTACTTC. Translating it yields CASSQDRLASYEQYF.

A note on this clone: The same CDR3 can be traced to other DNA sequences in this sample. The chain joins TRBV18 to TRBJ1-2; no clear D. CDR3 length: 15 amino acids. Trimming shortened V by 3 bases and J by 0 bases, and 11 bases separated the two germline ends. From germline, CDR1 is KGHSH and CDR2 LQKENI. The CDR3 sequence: CASSPRRLTNYGYTF. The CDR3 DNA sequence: TGTGCCAGCTCACCGCGGAGATTAACTAACTATGGCTACACCTTC.

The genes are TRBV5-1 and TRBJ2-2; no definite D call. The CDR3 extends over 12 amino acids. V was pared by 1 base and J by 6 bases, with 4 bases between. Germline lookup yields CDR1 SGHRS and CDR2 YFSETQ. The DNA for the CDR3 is TGCGCCAGCAGCTTGTATCCCGGGGAGCTGTTTTTT. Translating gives CASSLYPGELFF.

The CDR3 bases are TGTGCCAGCAGCTTCTGGACTAGCGGGAGAGGGGACACAGATACGCAGTATTTT. Residues: CASSFWTSGRGDTDTQYF. The rearrangement uses TRBV5-4 and TRBJ2-3; 13 nucleotides agree with TRBD2. The CDR3 contains 18 residues. J gave up 2 bases and V 2 bases, and 8 bases lay outside the gene matches. In germline, CDR1 is SGHNT, CDR2 YYREEE (reference sequence).

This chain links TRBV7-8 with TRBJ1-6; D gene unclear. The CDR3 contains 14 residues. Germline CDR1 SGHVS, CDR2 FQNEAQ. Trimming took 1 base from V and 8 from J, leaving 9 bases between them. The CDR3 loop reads CASSLEPGYSPLHF. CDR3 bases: TGTGCCAGCAGCTTAGAACCAGGATATTCACCCCTCCACTTT.

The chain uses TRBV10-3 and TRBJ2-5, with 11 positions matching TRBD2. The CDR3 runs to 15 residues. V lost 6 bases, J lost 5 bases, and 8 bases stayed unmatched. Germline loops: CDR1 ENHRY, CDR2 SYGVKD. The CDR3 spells CAISPALAGGETQYF. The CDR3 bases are TGTGCCATCAGCCCGGCCCTAGCGGGAGGTGAGACCCAGTACTTC.

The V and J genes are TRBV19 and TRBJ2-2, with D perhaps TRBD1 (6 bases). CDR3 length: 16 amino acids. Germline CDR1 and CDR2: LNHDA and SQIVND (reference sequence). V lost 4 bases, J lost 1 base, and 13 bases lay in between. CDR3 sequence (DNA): TGTGCCAGTAGTACCCCGACAGGTTTGAACACCGGGGAGCTGTTTTTT. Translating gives CASSTPTGLNTGELFF.

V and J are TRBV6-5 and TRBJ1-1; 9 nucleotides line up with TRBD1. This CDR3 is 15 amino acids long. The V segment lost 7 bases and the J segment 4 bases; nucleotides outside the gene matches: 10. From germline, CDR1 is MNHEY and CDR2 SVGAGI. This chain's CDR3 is CASTYGQGRFTEAFF. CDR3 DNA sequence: TGTGCCAGCACCTACGGACAGGGGAGATTCACTGAAGCTTTCTTT.

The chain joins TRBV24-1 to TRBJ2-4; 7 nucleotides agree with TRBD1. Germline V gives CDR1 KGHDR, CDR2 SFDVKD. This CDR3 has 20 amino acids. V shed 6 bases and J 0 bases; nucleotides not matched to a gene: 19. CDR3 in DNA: TGTGCCACCAGTCCCTGGACCCGGGACAGCTACCGATTAGCCAAAAACATTCAGTACTTC. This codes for CATSPWTRDSYRLAKNIQYF.

The DNA of the CDR3 is TGCGCCAGCAGCTCAGGGGGCGCAAACTATGGCTACACCTTC. It yields the protein CASSSGGANYGYTF. J is TRBJ1-2 and V is TRBV5-1, with 8 bases aligning to TRBD1. This CDR3 is built from 14 residues. Germline CDR1 is SGHRS and CDR2 is YFSETQ. The trim removed 3 bases at V and 2 bases at J, leaving 3 bases unmatched.

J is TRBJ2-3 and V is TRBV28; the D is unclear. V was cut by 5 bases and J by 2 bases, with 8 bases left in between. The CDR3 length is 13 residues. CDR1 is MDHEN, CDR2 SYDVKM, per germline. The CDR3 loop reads CASSTRITDTQYF. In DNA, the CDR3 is TGTGCCAGCAGTACCAGGATCACAGATACGCAGTATTTT.

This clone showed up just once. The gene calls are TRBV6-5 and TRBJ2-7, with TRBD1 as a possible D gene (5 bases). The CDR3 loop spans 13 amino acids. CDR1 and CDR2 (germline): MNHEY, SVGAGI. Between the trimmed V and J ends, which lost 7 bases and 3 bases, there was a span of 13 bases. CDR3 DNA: TGTGCCAGCAAAGGGGCAGAGAGCTACGAGCAGTACTTC. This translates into CASKGAESYEQYF.

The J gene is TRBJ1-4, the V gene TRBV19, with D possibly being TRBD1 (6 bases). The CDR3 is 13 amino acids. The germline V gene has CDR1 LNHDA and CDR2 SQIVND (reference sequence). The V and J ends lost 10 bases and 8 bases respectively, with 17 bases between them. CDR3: CATSRDKAEKLFF. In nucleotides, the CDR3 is TGTGCCACGAGCCGGGACAAAGCGGAAAAACTGTTTTTT.

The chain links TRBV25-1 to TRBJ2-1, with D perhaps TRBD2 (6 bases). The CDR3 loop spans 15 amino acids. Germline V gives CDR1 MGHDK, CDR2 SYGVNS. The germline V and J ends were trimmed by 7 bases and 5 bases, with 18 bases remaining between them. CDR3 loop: CASKMAGYTNNEQFF. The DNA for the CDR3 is TGTGCCAGCAAAATGGCGGGATACACTAACAATGAGCAGTTCTTC.

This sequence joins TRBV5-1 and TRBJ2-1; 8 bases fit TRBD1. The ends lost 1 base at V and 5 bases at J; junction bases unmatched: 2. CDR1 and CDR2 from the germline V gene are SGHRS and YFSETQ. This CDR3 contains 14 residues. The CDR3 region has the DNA TGCGCCAGCAGCTTGAGACAGGGGAACAATGAGCAGTTCTTC. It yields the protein CASSLRQGNNEQFF.

CDR3 amino acids: CASSETGGNIQYF. In DNA form, the CDR3 reads TGTGCCAGCAGCGAGACAGGGGGCAACATTCAGTACTTC. The V call is TRBV9, the J call TRBJ2-4; TRBD1 matches 10 bases. This CDR3 has 13 residues. CDR1 SGDLS and CDR2 YYNGEE come from the germline V gene. J gave up 7 bases and V 3 bases, and 1 base lay outside the gene matches.

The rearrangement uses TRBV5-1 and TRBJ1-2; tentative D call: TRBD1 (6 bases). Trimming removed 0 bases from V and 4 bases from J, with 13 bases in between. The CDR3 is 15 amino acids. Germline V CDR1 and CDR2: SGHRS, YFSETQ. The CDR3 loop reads CASSLETGSRYGYTF. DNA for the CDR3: TGCGCCAGCAGCTTGGAGACAGGAAGTCGCTATGGCTACACCTTC.